This TCR beta chain came from a study of T-cell memory formation after mild COVID-19. This CDR3 contains 17 residues. Germline V lookup: CDR1 SEHNR, CDR2 FQNEAQ (reference sequence). The ends were cut back, 3 bases at V and 0 bases at J, with 18 bases in the middle. Study conclusions and caveats: There was a balanced CD4/CD8 profile in clones contracting day 15 to 85, and later expanders leaned CD4+. Mainly CM and EM harbored the contracting CD4+ clones; mainly EMRA harbored the CD8+ ones.

In regard to this clonotype: Its specificity is unknown.

TCRdb called the 5' RACE reads again in MiXCR, with one record for every CDR3 protein. This table has some 320,000 distinct CDR3 sequences, about 16% appearing once. Source material: PBMCs or a T cell subset sorted from them (not recorded which). The chain carries TRBV7-9 and TRBJ2-7, with a weak D call TRBD2 (6 bases). The source of this sequence is a young man who had mild COVID-19 (a few samples of this study predate the infection). Cell type and time point are not known. The CDR3: CASSFGGGQTSSYEQYF. As DNA, the CDR3 is TGTGCCAGCAGCTTTGGCGGCGGGCAGACTAGCTCCTACGAGCAGTACTTC.